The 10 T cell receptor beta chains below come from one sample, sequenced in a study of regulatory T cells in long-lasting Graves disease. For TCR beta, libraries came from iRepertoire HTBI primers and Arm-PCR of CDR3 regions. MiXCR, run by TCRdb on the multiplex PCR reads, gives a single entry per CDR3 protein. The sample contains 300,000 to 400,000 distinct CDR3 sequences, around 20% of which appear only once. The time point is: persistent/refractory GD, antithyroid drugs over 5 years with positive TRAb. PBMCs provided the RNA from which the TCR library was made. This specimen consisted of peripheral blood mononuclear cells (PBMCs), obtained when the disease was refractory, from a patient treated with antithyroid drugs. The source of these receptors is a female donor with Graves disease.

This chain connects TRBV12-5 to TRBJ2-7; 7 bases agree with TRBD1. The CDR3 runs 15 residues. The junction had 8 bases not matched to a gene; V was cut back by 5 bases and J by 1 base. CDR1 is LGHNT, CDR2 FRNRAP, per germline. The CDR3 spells CASGAGDSTSYEQYF. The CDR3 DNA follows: TGTGCTAGTGGTGCCGGGGACAGCACATCCTACGAGCAGTACTTC.

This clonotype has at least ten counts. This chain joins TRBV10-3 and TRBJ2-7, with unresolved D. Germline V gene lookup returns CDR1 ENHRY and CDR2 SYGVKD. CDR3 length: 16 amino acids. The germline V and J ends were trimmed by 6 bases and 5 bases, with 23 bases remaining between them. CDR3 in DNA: TGTGCCATCAGGGCTTCGACGGGCGTTGCTCCTGACGAGCAGTACTTC. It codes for CAIRASTGVAPDEQYF.

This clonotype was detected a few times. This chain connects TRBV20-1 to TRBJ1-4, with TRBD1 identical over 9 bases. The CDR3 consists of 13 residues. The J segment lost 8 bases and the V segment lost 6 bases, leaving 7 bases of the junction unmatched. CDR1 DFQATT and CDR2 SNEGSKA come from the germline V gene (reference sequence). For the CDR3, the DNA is TGCAGTGCGTCCGGGACAGGGAACGAAAAACTGTTTTTT. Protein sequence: CSASGTGNEKLFF.

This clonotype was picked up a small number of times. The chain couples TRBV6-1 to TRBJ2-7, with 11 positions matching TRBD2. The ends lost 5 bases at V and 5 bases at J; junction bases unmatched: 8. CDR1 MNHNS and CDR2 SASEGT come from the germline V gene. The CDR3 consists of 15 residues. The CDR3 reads CASSHLRGLADEQYF. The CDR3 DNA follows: TGTGCCAGCAGTCACCTCAGGGGACTAGCGGACGAGCAGTACTTC.

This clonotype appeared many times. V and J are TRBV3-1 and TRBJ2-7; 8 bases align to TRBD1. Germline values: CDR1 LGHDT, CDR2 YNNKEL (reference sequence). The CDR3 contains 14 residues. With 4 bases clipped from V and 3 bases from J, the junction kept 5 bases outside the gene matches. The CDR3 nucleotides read TGTGCCAGCAGCCGGACCGGGACAGGCTACGAGCAGTACTTC. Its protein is CASSRTGTGYEQYF.

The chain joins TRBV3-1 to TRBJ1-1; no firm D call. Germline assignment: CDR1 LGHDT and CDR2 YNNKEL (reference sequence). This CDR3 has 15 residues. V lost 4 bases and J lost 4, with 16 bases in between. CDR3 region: CASSPEIEGSTEAFF. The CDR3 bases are TGTGCCAGCAGCCCAGAAATTGAGGGAAGCACTGAAGCTTTCTTT. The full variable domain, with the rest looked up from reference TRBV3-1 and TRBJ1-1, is DTAVSQTPKYLVTQMGNDKSIKCEQNLGHDTMYWYKQDSKKFLKIMFSYNNKELIINETVPNRFSPKSPDKAHLNLHINSLELGDSAVYFCASSPEIEGSTEAFFGQGTRLTVV.

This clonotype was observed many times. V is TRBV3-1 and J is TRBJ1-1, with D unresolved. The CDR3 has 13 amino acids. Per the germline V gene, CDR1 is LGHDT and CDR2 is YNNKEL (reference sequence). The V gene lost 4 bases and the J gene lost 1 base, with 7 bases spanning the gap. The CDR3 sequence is CASSPDGNTEAFF. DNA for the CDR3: TGTGCCAGCAGCCCAGACGGGAACACTGAAGCTTTCTTT. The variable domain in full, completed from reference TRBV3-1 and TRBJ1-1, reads DTAVSQTPKYLVTQMGNDKSIKCEQNLGHDTMYWYKQDSKKFLKIMFSYNNKELIINETVPNRFSPKSPDKAHLNLHINSLELGDSAVYFCASSPDGNTEAFFGQGTRLTVV.

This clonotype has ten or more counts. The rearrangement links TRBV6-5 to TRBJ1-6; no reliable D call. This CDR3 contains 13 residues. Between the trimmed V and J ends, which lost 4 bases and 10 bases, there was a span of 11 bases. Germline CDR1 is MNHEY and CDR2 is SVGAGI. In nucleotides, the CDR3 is TGTGCCAGCAGTTTTCGGGTTTCGTCACCCCTCCACTTT. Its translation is CASSFRVSSPLHF.

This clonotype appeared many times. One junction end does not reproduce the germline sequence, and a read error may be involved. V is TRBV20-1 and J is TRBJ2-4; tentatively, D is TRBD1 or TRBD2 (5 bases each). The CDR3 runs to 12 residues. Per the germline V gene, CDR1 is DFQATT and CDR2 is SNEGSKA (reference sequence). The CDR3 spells CSASGANNIQYF. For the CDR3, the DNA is TGCAGTGCTAGCGGGGCCAACAACATTCAGTACTTC.

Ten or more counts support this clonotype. The CDR3 protein is CASSLDSGSTYEQYF. The CDR3 nucleotides are TGTGCCAGCAGCTTAGATAGCGGGAGTACCTACGAGCAGTACTTC. This chain joins TRBV7-6 and TRBJ2-7, with 9 bases fitting TRBD2. This CDR3 region has 15 residues. The germline CDR1 and CDR2 sequences are SGHVS and FNYEAQ. V lost 1 base, J lost 2 bases, and 3 bases stayed unmatched.